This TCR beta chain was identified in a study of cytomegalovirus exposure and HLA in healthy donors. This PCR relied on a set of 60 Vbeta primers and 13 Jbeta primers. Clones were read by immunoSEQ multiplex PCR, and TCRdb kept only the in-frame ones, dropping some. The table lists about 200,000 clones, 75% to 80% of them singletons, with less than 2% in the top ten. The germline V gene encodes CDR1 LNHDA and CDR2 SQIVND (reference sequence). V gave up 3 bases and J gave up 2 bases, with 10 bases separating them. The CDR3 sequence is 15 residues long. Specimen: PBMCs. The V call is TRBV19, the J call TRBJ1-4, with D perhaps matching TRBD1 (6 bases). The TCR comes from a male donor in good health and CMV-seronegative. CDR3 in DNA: TGTGCCAGTAGTATCCCCGACAGGACTAATGAAAAACTGTTTTTT. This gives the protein CASSIPDRTNEKLFF.